These T cell receptor beta chains were read from a single sample in a study of T cell changes during pregnancy in multiple sclerosis. Produced via immunoSEQ multiplex PCR; TCRdb's table is partial and in-frame only. There are about 52,000 clones in the sample; 85% to 95% occur only once, and less than 0.25% lies in the top ten. Sequenced here: CD4+ T cells from peripheral blood mononuclear cells, sampled in the third trimester of pregnancy. The receptors here all came from a female donor with multiple sclerosis, enrolled in a pregnancy study. Each CDR3 is given with its conserved first and last residue. Each record gives: clone size, CDR3 length, D gene, V gene, J gene, CDR3 DNA, CDR3 protein. A D gene is named only where the DNA matches it firmly. Clone size is shown for a subset of rows, as once, few, many or a class of expanded clone.

-,16,TRBD2,TRBV6-6,TRBJ2-1,TGTGCCAGCAGTTACTCGACGCGGGGGGACTACAATGAGCAGTTCTTC,CASSYSTRGDYNEQFF
once,14,TRBD1,TRBV28,TRBJ1-2,TGTGCCAGCAGTTTACCGGGACAGGACTATGGCTACACCTTC,CASSLPGQDYGYTF
-,18,TRBD1,TRBV7-8,TRBJ2-1,TGTGCCAGCAGCTACCATCGTCCGACAGGGACAGTCTACAATGAGCAGTTCTTC,CASSYHRPTGTVYNEQFF
-,16,TRBD1,TRBV5-4,TRBJ1-4,TGTGCCAGCAGCCTGACAGGGGATGCAACTAATGAAAAACTGTTTTTT,CASSLTGDATNEKLFF
-,15,-,TRBV7-3,TRBJ2-3,TGTGCCAGCAGCCCCGGGGGTGACAACCGATATACGCAGTATTTT,CASSPGGDNRYTQYF
once,12,-,TRBV7-9,TRBJ1-1,TGTGCCAGCAGCGCCAGACCGGGGGAAGCTTTCTTT,CASSARPGEAFF
once,15,TRBD2,TRBV19,TRBJ2-1,TGTGCCAGTAGGGGACTAGCGCGTGGACTGGGGGAGCAGTTCTTC,CASRGLARGLGEQFF
-,13,TRBD1,TRBV25-1,TRBJ2-7,TGTGCCAGCAGTCCAAGGGGGCAGGACGAGCAGTACTTC,CASSPRGQDEQYF
-,12,TRBD1,TRBV30,TRBJ1-1,TGTGCCTGGGGGACAGGGGACACTGAAGCTTTCTTT,CAWGTGDTEAFF
-,12,-,TRBV28,TRBJ1-4,TGTGCCAGCAACCAGGCAAATGAAAAACTGTTTTTT,CASNQANEKLFF
-,14,-,TRBV14,TRBJ1-1,TGTGCCAGCAGCCAAAGGGGAATGCGCACTGAAGCTTTCTTT,CASSQRGMRTEAFF
-,11,-,TRBV6-6,TRBJ2-1,TGTGCCAGCAGACGGGACTTTGAGCAGTTCTTC,CASRRDFEQFF
-,16,-,TRBV5-8,TRBJ1-5,TGTGCCAGCAGCATAGAACAGGGTAATAGCAATCAGCCCCAGCATTTT,CASSIEQGNSNQPQHF
-,14,-,TRBV30,TRBJ2-3,TGTGCCTGGAGTGGGGGCGGGGGCACAGATACGCAGTATTTT,CAWSGGGGTDTQYF
-,14,TRBD1,TRBV7-9,TRBJ1-1,TGTGCCAGCAGCTCGGGACAGGGGAACACTGAAGCTTTCTTT,CASSSGQGNTEAFF
-,14,-,TRBV5-4,TRBJ2-1,TGTGCCAGCAGCTTAGAGTTTGCGGGCAATGAGCAGTTCTTC,CASSLEFAGNEQFF
-,16,TRBD2,TRBV11-3,TRBJ2-1,TGTGCCAGCAGCCCGAGCGGGAGAAGGGAACGCAATGAGCAGTTCTTC,CASSPSGRRERNEQFF
-,15,-,TRBV7-8,TRBJ1-3,TGTGCCAGCAGTCCGGGGAGCATAACGGTAAACACCATATATTTT,CASSPGSITVNTIYF
-,14,-,TRBV18,TRBJ1-6,TGTGCCAGCTCTTTGTTGGGGGCCAATTCACCCCTCCACTTT,CASSLLGANSPLHF
once,17,TRBD2,TRBV10-2,TRBJ2-1,TGCGCCAGCAGTGAGCTTAGGGGAGCTAGCGGGAGGAATGAGCAGTTCTTC,CASSELRGASGRNEQFF
-,13,-,TRBV25-1,TRBJ1-1,TGTGCCAGCGGGGGTCGGGGGACCCCTGAAGCTTTCTTT,CASGGRGTPEAFF
few,17,TRBD1,TRBV5-1,TRBJ1-4,TGCGCCAGCAGCTTCACGCCACAGGGGGCAAGTAATGAAAAACTGTTTTTT,CASSFTPQGASNEKLFF
-,15,TRBD2,TRBV5-4,TRBJ2-1,TGTGCCAGCAGCTTAGCGGGAGGTCCCGACAATGAGCAGTTCTTC,CASSLAGGPDNEQFF
few,14,TRBD1,TRBV30,TRBJ2-1,TGTGCCGGCCGGGACAGGGGACCCTACAATGAGCAGTTCTTC,CAGRDRGPYNEQFF
once,15,TRBD1,TRBV2,TRBJ2-5,TGTGCCAGCAGGGATGGGACAGGGGGGGAAGAGACCCAGTACTTC,CASRDGTGGEETQYF
-,14,-,TRBV29-1,TRBJ1-1,TGCAGCGTTGAAAAGAGGCTTGCATCCACTGAAGCTTTCTTT,CSVEKRLASTEAFF
-,13,TRBD2,TRBV7-2,TRBJ2-5,TGTGCCAGCAGCTTGGCTAGCGGTGAGACCCAGTACTTC,CASSLASGETQYF